The 7 T cell receptor beta chains presented below share a single source sample, sequenced in a study of CD8+ T cells in alopecia areata. The authors extracted RNA and reverse transcribed it into cDNA as the sequencing template. Sequenced by immunoSEQ multiplex PCR; TCRdb stores in-frame clones only, minus some. The sample has about 180,000 clones, roughly 65% seen once; the top ten hold about 1.7%. Sequencing used CD4+ T cells sorted from blood, obtained at week 0. The receptors here all came from a human donor with alopecia areata.

This clone occurred a few times. The chain links TRBV11-2 to TRBJ2-3; the match to TRBD2 covers 10 bases. Unmatched junction bases numbered 16, after V lost 2 bases and J lost 11 bases. The germline V gene has CDR1 SGHAT and CDR2 FQNNGV. The CDR3 is made up of 17 amino acids. This chain's CDR3 is CASSLLRTSGGPKKQYF. The CDR3 nucleotides read TGTGCCAGCAGCTTACTCCGGACTAGCGGCGGCCCTAAAAAGCAGTATTTT. Based on the CDR3 plus reference TRBV11-2 and TRBJ2-3, the full variable domain is EAGVAQSPRYKIIEKRQSVAFWCNPISGHATLYWYQQILGQGPKLLIQFQNNGVVDDSQLPKDRFSAERLKGVDSTLKIQPAKLEDSAVYLCASSLLRTSGGPKKQYFGPGTRLTVL.

The CDR3 loop reads CASSQDQFAKDEKLFF. As DNA, the CDR3 is TGCGCCAGCAGCCAAGATCAGTTCGCCAAAGACGAAAAACTGTTTTTT. The V call is TRBV4-3, the J call TRBJ1-4; D is uncertain. Trimming removed 0 bases at V and 8 bases at J, with 16 bases between. The CDR3 covers 16 residues. Germline CDR1 is LGHNA and CDR2 is YSLEER.

V and J are TRBV2 and TRBJ1-1; TRBD1 might be the D (5 bases). Germline V gene lookup returns CDR1 SNHLY and CDR2 FYNNEI. Trimming pared 6 bases from V and 1 base from J, leaving 6 bases between. This CDR3 is built from 12 residues. CDR3: CASRGQNTEAFF. Here the CDR3 DNA reads TGTGCCAGCAGGGGGCAGAACACTGAAGCTTTCTTT.

This clone was picked up a small number of times. V usage is TRBV29-1 and J usage is TRBJ2-7; D not certain. The CDR3 has 13 amino acids. V was trimmed by 4 bases and J by 1 base, leaving 11 bases between them. Per germline, CDR1 SQVTM and CDR2 ANQGSEA. CDR3 in DNA: TGCAGCGTTGCACCTAGATTGTCCTACGAGCAGTACTTC. As protein: CSVAPRLSYEQYF.

The rearrangement uses TRBV4-1 and TRBJ1-2; D might be TRBD1 (5 bases). CDR3 length equals 15 residues. Germline-derived CDR1 and CDR2 are MGHRA and YSYEKL. V was trimmed by 1 base and J by 10 bases, leaving 19 bases between them. The CDR3 loop is CASSQATRTTMDYTF. CDR3 nucleotide sequence: TGCGCCAGCAGCCAAGCCACACGGACAACTATGGACTACACCTTC.

There are a few counts of this clone. The genes are TRBV2 and TRBJ2-3, with 8 positions matching TRBD2. The CDR3 contains 15 residues. V lost 10 bases and J lost 1; bases outside the gene matches: 10. Per germline, CDR1 SNHLY and CDR2 FYNNEI. CDR3 DNA sequence: TGTGCCACCCAGGTGGCTAGCGGGCGCACAGATACGCAGTATTTT. Translation gives CATQVASGRTDTQYF.

Only a few counts were recorded for this clone. This chain links TRBV29-1 with TRBJ2-1, with a tentative D call TRBD2 (6 bases). The CDR3 runs 14 residues. Germline lookup yields CDR1 SQVTM and CDR2 ANQGSEA. The ends were cut back, 7 bases at V and 4 bases at J, with 17 bases in the middle. In DNA, the CDR3 is TGCAGCGAAAGCGGCCGGGGACTGTACAATGAGCAGTTCTTC. This encodes CSESGRGLYNEQFF.